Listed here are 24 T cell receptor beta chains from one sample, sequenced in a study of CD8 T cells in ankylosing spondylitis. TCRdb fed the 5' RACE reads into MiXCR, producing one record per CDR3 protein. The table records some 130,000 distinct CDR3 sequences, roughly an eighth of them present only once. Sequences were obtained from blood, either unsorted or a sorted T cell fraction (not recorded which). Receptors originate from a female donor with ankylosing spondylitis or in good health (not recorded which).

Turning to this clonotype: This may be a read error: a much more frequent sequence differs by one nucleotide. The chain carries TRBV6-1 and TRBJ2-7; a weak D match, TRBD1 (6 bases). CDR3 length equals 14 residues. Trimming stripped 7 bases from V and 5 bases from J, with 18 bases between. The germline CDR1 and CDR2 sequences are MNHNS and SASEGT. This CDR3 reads CASIETGIGHEQYF. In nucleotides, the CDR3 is TGTGCCAGCATCGAAACAGGGATAGGCCACGAGCAGTACTTC.

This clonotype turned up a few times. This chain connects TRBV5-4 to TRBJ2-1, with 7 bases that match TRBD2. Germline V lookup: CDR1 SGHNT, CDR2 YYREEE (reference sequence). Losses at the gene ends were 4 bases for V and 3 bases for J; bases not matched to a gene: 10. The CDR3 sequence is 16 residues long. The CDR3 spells CASSPRGSGRYNEQFF. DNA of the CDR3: TGTGCCAGCAGCCCCCGAGGTAGCGGGCGCTACAATGAGCAGTTCTTC.

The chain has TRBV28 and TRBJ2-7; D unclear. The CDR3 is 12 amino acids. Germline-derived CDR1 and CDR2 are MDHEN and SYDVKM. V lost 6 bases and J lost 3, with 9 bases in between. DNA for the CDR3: TGTGCCAGCAGAGGAAATTTCTACGAGCAGTACTTC. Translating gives CASRGNFYEQYF.

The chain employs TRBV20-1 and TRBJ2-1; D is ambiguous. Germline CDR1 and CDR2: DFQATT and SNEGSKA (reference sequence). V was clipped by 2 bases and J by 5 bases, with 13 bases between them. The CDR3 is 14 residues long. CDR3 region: CSARTYLRDNEQFF. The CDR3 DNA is TGCAGTGCTAGAACCTACCTCCGGGACAATGAGCAGTTCTTC.

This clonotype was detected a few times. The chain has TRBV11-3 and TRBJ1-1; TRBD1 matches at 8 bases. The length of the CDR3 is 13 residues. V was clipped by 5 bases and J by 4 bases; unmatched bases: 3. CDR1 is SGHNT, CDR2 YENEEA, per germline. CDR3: CASSQGQVTEAFF. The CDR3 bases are TGTGCCAGCAGCCAGGGACAGGTCACTGAAGCTTTCTTT.

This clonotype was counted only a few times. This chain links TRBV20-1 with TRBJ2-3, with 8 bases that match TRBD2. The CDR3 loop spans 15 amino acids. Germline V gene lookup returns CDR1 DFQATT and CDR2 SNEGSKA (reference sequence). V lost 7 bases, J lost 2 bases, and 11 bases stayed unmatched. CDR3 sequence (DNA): TGCAGTGTATCCGGAGCGGGGGCCAACACAGATACGCAGTATTTT. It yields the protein CSVSGAGANTDTQYF.

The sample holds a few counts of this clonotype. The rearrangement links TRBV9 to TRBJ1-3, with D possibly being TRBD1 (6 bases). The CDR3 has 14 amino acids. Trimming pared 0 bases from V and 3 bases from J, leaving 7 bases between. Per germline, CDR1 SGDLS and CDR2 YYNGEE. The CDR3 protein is CASSVGDNGNTIYF. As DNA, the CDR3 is TGTGCCAGCAGCGTAGGGGACAATGGAAACACCATATATTTT.

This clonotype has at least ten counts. The CDR3, as DNA: TGCAGTGCTAGAAATTTACAGGGAGATACGCAGTATTTT. This gives the protein CSARNLQGDTQYF. The rearrangement joins TRBV20-1 to TRBJ2-3, with D tentatively TRBD1 (6 bases). The CDR3 is 13 amino acids. Per germline, CDR1 DFQATT and CDR2 SNEGSKA (reference sequence). V was clipped by 2 bases and J by 5 bases, with 11 bases between them.

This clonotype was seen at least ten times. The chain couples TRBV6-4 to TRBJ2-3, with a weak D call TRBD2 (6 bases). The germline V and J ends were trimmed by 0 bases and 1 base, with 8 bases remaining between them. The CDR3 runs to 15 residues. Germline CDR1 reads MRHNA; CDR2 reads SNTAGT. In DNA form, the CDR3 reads TGTGCCAGCAGTGACTCGGGGGGACGCACAGATACGCAGTATTTT. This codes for CASSDSGGRTDTQYF.

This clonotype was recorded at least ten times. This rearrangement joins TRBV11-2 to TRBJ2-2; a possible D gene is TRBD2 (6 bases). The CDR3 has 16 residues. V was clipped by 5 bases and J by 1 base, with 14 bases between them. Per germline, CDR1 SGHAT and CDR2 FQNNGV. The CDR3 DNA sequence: TGTGCCAGCAGCCTAGGATTGGGGGGGAACACCGGGGAGCTGTTTTTT. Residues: CASSLGLGGNTGELFF.

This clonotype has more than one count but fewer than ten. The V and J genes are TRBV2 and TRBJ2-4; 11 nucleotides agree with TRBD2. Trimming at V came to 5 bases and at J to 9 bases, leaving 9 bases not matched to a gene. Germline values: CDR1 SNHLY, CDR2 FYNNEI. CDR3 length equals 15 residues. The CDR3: CASSLAGGPQGIQYF. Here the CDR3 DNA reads TGTGCCAGCAGTCTAGCGGGAGGCCCTCAGGGCATTCAGTACTTC.

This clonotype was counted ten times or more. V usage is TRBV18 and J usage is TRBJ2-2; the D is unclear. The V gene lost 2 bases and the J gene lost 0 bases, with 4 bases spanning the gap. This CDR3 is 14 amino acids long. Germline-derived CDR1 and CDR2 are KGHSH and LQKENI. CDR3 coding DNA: TGTGCCAGCTCACCAGTTACGAACACCGGGGAGCTGTTTTTT. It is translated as CASSPVTNTGELFF.

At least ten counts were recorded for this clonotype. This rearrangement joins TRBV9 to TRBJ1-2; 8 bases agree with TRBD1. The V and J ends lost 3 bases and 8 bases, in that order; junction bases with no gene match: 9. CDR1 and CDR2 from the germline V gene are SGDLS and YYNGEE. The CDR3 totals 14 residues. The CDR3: CASSARQGPEGYTF. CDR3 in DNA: TGTGCCAGCAGCGCTAGACAGGGGCCAGAAGGCTACACCTTC.

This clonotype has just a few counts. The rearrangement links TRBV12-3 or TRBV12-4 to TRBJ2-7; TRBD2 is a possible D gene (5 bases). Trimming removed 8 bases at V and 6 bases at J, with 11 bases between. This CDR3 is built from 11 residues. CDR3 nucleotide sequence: TGTGCCAGCGGACGGAGGTCCGAGCAGTACTTC. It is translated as CASGRRSEQYF.

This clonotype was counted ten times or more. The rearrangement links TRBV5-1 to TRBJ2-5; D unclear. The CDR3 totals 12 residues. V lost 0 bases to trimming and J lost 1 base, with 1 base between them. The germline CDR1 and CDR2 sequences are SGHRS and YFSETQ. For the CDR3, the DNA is TGCGCCAGCAGCTTGGGCCAAGAGACCCAGTACTTC. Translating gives CASSLGQETQYF.

The CDR3 here is CATQRQSDGELFF. CDR3 sequence (DNA): TGTGCCACCCAAAGACAGTCGGACGGGGAGCTGTTTTTT. The chain carries TRBV19 and TRBJ2-2; D may be TRBD1 (5 bases). CDR3 length equals 13 residues. Germline V gene data show CDR1 as LNHDA and CDR2 as SQIVND (reference sequence). V was clipped by 10 bases and J by 7 bases, with 16 bases between them.

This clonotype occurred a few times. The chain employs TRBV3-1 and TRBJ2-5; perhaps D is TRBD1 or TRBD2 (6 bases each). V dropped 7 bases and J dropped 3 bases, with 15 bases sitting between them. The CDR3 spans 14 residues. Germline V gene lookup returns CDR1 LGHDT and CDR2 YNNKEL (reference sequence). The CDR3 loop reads CASTGGRGEETQYF. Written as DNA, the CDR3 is TGTGCCAGCACTGGCGGTAGGGGGGAAGAGACCCAGTACTTC.

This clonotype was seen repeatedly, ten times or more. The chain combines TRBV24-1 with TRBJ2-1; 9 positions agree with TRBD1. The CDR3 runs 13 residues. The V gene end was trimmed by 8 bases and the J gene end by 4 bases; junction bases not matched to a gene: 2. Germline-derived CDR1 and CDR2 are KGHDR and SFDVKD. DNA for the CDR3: TGTGCCACCATGGGACAGGGTTACAATGAGCAGTTCTTC. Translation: CATMGQGYNEQFF.

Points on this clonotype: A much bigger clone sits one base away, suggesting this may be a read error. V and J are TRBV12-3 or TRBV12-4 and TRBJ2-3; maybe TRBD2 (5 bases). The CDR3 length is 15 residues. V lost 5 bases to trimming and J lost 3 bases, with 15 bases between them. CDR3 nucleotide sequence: TGTGCCAGCAGTGGTGGGGTAGCGATAACAGATACGCAGTATTTT. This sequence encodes CASSGGVAITDTQYF.

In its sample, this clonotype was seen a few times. The DNA for the CDR3 is TGTGCCAGCAGTGAAGCTCAGGGGACAGTAAATTCACCCCTCCACTTT. This codes for CASSEAQGTVNSPLHF. This rearrangement joins TRBV6-1 to TRBJ1-6, with 7 bases that match TRBD1. The junction had 6 bases not matched to a gene; V was cut back by 0 bases and J by 7 bases. The CDR3 loop spans 16 amino acids. Germline CDR1 reads MNHNS; CDR2 reads SASEGT.

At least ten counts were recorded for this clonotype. CDR3: CASSTGQLNTEAFF. The CDR3 coding sequence is TGTGCCAGCAGCACGGGACAGCTGAACACTGAAGCTTTCTTT. The gene calls are TRBV7-2 and TRBJ1-1, with 7 bases matching TRBD1. The junction had 3 bases not matched to a gene; V was cut back by 5 bases and J by 0 bases. This CDR3 contains 14 residues. Germline V CDR1 and CDR2: SGHTA, FQGNSA.

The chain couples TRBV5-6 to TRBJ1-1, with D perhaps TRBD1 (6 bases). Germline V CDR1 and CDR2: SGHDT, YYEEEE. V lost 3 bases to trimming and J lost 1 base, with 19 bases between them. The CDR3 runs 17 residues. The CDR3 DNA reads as TGTGCCAGCAGCTCCGACAGGATGATTAAACGGAACACTGAAGCTTTCTTT. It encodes CASSSDRMIKRNTEAFF.

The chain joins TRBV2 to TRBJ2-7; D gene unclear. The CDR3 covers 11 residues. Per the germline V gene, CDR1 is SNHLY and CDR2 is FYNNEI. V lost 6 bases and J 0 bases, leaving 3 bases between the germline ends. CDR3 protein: CASRSSYEQYF. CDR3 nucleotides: TGTGCCAGCAGATCCTCCTACGAGCAGTACTTC.

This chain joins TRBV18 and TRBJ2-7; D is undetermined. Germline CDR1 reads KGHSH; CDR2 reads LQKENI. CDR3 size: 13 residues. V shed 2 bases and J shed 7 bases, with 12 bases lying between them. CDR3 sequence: CASSPGPLGEQYF. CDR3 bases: TGTGCCAGCTCACCAGGGCCCCTTGGAGAGCAGTACTTC.